The 30 T cell receptor beta chains reported below all come from one sample, sequenced in a study of Graves' ophthalmopathy and Graves' hyperthyroidism. RNA transcripts served as template for amplifying TCR beta CDR3 sequences. Second-round multiplex PCR came after a first-round RT-PCR that employed HTBI primers. TCRdb reprocessed the multiplex PCR reads with MiXCR, giving one entry per CDR3 protein. The data hold a few hundred thousand distinct CDR3 sequences, with just under 40% observed a single time. Sample: peripheral blood or thyroid tissue (not recorded which). These receptor sequences come from an adult man with Graves' hyperthyroidism.

V is TRBV6-5 and J is TRBJ2-7; TRBD2 aligns across 11 bases. V trimming: 4 bases; J trimming: 3 bases; junction bases outside the gene matches: 5. CDR3 length: 15 amino acids. CDR1 MNHEY and CDR2 SVGAGI come from the germline V gene. The CDR3 protein is CASSLAGGPIYEQYF. The CDR3 DNA follows: TGTGCCAGCAGTTTAGCGGGAGGGCCGATCTACGAGCAGTACTTC.

In this sample, this clonotype is medium-sized. This rearrangement joins TRBV24-1 to TRBJ2-5; D is perhaps TRBD1 (6 bases). The CDR3 runs 13 residues. V lost 3 bases to trimming and J lost 3 bases, with 7 bases between them. Germline-derived CDR1 and CDR2 are KGHDR and SFDVKD. CDR3: CATSDGTKETQYF. CDR3 nucleotides: TGTGCCACCAGTGATGGGACAAAAGAGACCCAGTACTTC.

This clonotype was recorded only once. This rearrangement joins TRBV29-1 to TRBJ2-2; 13 nucleotides agree with TRBD2. The V gene's germline CDR1 is SQVTM and CDR2 ANQGSEA. The V segment lost 7 bases and the J segment 6 bases; nucleotides outside the gene matches: 8. The CDR3 runs 15 residues. The CDR3 loop reads CSERGLAGVSGELFF. CDR3 DNA sequence: TGCAGCGAGAGAGGACTAGCGGGAGTTTCCGGGGAGCTGTTTTTT.

This clonotype was recorded at least ten times. J is TRBJ2-2 and V is TRBV7-2; 7 positions match TRBD2. V gave up 4 bases and J gave up 4 bases; unmatched junction bases: 6. There are 15 residues in the CDR3. CDR1 and CDR2 from the germline V gene are SGHTA and FQGNSA. As DNA, the CDR3 is TGTGCCAGCAGCTGGTGGACTAGTGGCACCGGGGAGCTGTTTTTT. This gives the protein CASSWWTSGTGELFF. Full variable domain (missing parts from reference TRBV7-2 and TRBJ2-2): GAGVSQSPSNKVTEKGKDVELRCDPISGHTALYWYRQSLGQGLEFLIYFQGNSAPDKSGLPSDRFSAERTGGSVSTLTIQRTQQEDSAVYLCASSWWTSGTGELFFGEGSRLTVL.

This clonotype showed up many times. The chain has TRBV7-9 and TRBJ2-6; D is perhaps TRBD1 (6 bases). The germline V gene encodes CDR1 SEHNR and CDR2 FQNEAQ (reference sequence). This CDR3 has 14 residues. With 6 bases removed from V and 7 bases from J, the gap between germline ends came to 13 bases. CDR3 DNA: TGTGCCAGCAGTCAAAACAGGGTAGCCAACGTCCTGACTTTC. Its translation is CASSQNRVANVLTF.

Regarding this clonotype: The junction and the germline gene differ at one end; a read error may be behind it. V and J are TRBV10-1 and TRBJ2-7; weak D call: TRBD2 (5 bases). The CDR3 totals 13 residues. Per the germline V gene, CDR1 is WNHNN and CDR2 is SYGVQD (reference sequence). CDR3 DNA sequence: TGCGTCAGCAGTGAGTCGCCTAGCCACGAGCAGTACTTC. This translates into CVSSESPSHEQYF.

This clonotype showed up many times. The chain combines TRBV29-1 with TRBJ1-2; no definite D call. Germline V gene sequence: CDR1 SQVTM, CDR2 ANQGSEA. The CDR3 loop spans 11 amino acids. Trimming shortened V by 0 bases and J by 2 bases, and 1 base separated the two germline ends. CDR3: CSVEDNYGYTF. As DNA, the CDR3 is TGCAGCGTTGAAGACAACTATGGCTACACCTTC.

This clonotype was counted a few times. Relative to the germline gene, one junction end is altered; a read error may explain this. This rearrangement joins TRBV19 to TRBJ2-7; maybe TRBD1 (5 bases). In germline, CDR1 is LNHDA, CDR2 SQIVND (reference sequence). The CDR3 has 13 amino acids. The CDR3 DNA follows: TGTGCCAGCGCTTTTCAGGGATCCTACGAGCGGTACTTC. Its translation: CASAFQGSYERYF.

V usage is TRBV24-1 and J usage is TRBJ2-5, with D unclear. The ends were cut back, 5 bases at V and 2 bases at J, with 5 bases in the middle. The CDR3 totals 12 residues. Germline V lookup: CDR1 KGHDR, CDR2 SFDVKD. This CDR3 reads CATSGQQETQYF. The CDR3 DNA follows: TGTGCCACCAGTGGGCAGCAAGAGACCCAGTACTTC.

As for this clonotype: This may arise from a read error, as a much more abundant clone is one base away. CDR3 coding DNA: TGTGCCAGTAGTAACCAAGCTTTGGAGACCGGGGAGCTGTTTTTT. This encodes CASSNQALETGELFF. The genes are TRBV19 and TRBJ2-2; no firm D call. V lost 4 bases and J lost 5, with 14 bases in between. The CDR3 is made up of 15 amino acids. Germline V lookup: CDR1 LNHDA, CDR2 SQIVND (reference sequence).

This clonotype was counted at least ten times. This chain connects TRBV19 to TRBJ2-7; TRBD1 or TRBD2 may be the D gene (5 bases each). The germline V and J ends were trimmed by 8 bases and 3 bases, with 20 bases remaining between them. The CDR3 is 15 amino acids. Germline CDR1 LNHDA, CDR2 SQIVND (reference sequence). CDR3 nucleotide sequence: TGTGCCAGTCGAATCGGGCAGGGAGCCAGCTACGAGCAGTACTTC. Encoded protein: CASRIGQGASYEQYF. The entire variable domain, with the rest obtained from reference TRBV19 and TRBJ2-7, is as follows: DGGITQSPKYLFRKEGQNVTLSCEQNLNHDAMYWYRQDPGQGLRLIYYSQIVNDFQKGDIAEGYSVSREKKESFPLTVTSAQKNPTAFYLCASRIGQGASYEQYFGPGTRLTVT.

CDR3 sequence (DNA): TGTGCCAGCAGTGCCTCGACAGGGGACCAGCCCCAGCATTTT. Translated: CASSASTGDQPQHF. The rearrangement links TRBV2 to TRBJ1-5; 8 bases are shared with TRBD1. The CDR3 is made up of 14 amino acids. The germline V gene encodes CDR1 SNHLY and CDR2 FYNNEI. The V segment lost 4 bases and the J segment 7 bases; nucleotides outside the gene matches: 6. Full variable domain (missing parts from reference TRBV2 and TRBJ1-5): EPEVTQTPSHQVTQMGQEVILRCVPISNHLYFYWYRQILGQKVEFLVSFYNNEISEKSEIFDDQFSVERPDGSNFTLKIRSTKLEDSAMYFCASSASTGDQPQHFGDGTRLSIL.

On this clonotype itself: The conserved phenylalanine or tryptophan is not found at the CDR3 terminus, so this likely reflects a read error. The chain links TRBV29-1 to TRBJ1-4, with D perhaps TRBD1 (5 bases). This CDR3 is built from 15 residues. Per the germline V gene, CDR1 is SQVTM and CDR2 is ANQGSEA. This chain's CDR3 is CSVDASPGGNENLFS. Written as DNA, the CDR3 is TGCAGCGTTGATGCCTCCCCGGGGGGTAATGAAAACCTGTTTTCT.

The V and J genes are TRBV7-8 and TRBJ2-3; D perhaps matches TRBD1 (8 bases). This CDR3 has 17 residues. V gave up 8 bases and J gave up 0 bases, with 21 bases separating them. CDR1 and CDR2 (germline): SGHVS, FQNEAQ. In DNA form, the CDR3 reads TGTGCCAGCTTGACAGGGGCACCGGGACTAAGCACAGATACGCAGTATTTT. Its translation: CASLTGAPGLSTDTQYF.

With regard to this clonotype: An end of the junction differs from the germline gene, which may be a read error. The chain employs TRBV2 and TRBJ1-2; 8 nucleotides line up with TRBD1. This CDR3 contains 13 residues. Germline CDR1 SNHLY, CDR2 FYNNEI. CDR3 bases: TGTGCCAGCAGTCAGGGGGCTTGGAACGGCTGCACCTTC. This codes for CASSQGAWNGCTF. Based on the CDR3 plus reference TRBV2 and TRBJ1-2, the full variable domain is EPEVTQTPSHQVTQMGQEVILRCVPISNHLYFYWYRQILGQKVEFLVSFYNNEISEKSEIFDDQFSVERPDGSNFTLKIRSTKLEDSAMYFCASSQGAWNGCTFGSGTRLTVV.

This clonotype has a count of ten or more. The chain employs TRBV10-3 and TRBJ2-3, with D possibly matching TRBD2 (6 bases). Germline V gene lookup returns CDR1 ENHRY and CDR2 SYGVKD. CDR3 size: 13 residues. V lost 10 bases to trimming and J lost 1 base, with 12 bases between them. The CDR3 loop is CATAGSGTDTQYF. In DNA form, the CDR3 reads TGTGCCACCGCGGGGTCCGGCACAGATACGCAGTATTTT.

The rearrangement joins TRBV11-2 to TRBJ2-1, with TRBD2 matching 7 bases. This CDR3 is built from 16 residues. From germline, CDR1 is SGHAT and CDR2 FQNNGV. The V segment lost 5 bases and the J segment 0 bases; nucleotides outside the gene matches: 7. The CDR3 here is CASSVSGSSSYNEQFF. CDR3 DNA sequence: TGTGCCAGCAGCGTTAGCGGGTCGAGCTCCTACAATGAGCAGTTCTTC.

The gene calls are TRBV7-6 and TRBJ2-1; 12 bases align to TRBD2. The V gene end was trimmed by 4 bases and the J gene end by 7 bases; junction bases not matched to a gene: 11. The CDR3 loop spans 17 amino acids. Per germline, CDR1 SGHVS and CDR2 FNYEAQ. The CDR3 nucleotides are TGTGCCAGCAGCTCCGGACGGGGACTAGCGGGTTGGAATGAGCAGTTCTTC. Translating gives CASSSGRGLAGWNEQFF.

This clonotype was picked up a small number of times. The J gene is TRBJ2-3, the V gene TRBV7-9; 12 bases line up with TRBD2. V dropped 1 base and J dropped 6; count of bases not matched to a gene: 2. The CDR3 has 15 residues. Germline-derived CDR1 and CDR2 are SEHNR and FQNEAQ (reference sequence). Here the CDR3 reads CASSLELAGGDTQYF. Here the CDR3 DNA reads TGTGCCAGCAGCTTAGAGCTAGCGGGAGGGGATACGCAGTATTTT.

This clonotype was found many times. The V call is TRBV19, the J call TRBJ2-6, with a tentative D call TRBD2 (5 bases). Germline values: CDR1 LNHDA, CDR2 SQIVND (reference sequence). This CDR3 spans 16 amino acids. V lost 6 bases to trimming and J lost 0 bases, with 12 bases between them. CDR3 in amino acids: CASSEGIPSGANVLTF. CDR3 DNA sequence: TGTGCCAGTAGCGAGGGTATTCCCTCTGGGGCCAACGTCCTGACTTTC.

The chain has TRBV6-5 and TRBJ1-4, with 9 bases lining up with TRBD1. This CDR3 has 15 residues. Trimming took 6 bases from V and 5 from J; bases not matched to a gene: 7. Germline V CDR1 and CDR2: MNHEY, SVGAGI. The CDR3 region is CASSPPGQGNEKLFF. The CDR3 bases are TGTGCCAGCAGCCCTCCGGGACAGGGCAATGAAAAACTGTTTTTT.

As regards this clonotype: Given a much more abundant clone one base away, this may be a read error. The genes are TRBV7-3 and TRBJ2-7; 12 bases fit TRBD1. The CDR3 is made up of 15 amino acids. Germline V gene data show CDR1 as SGHTA and CDR2 as FQGTGA. This chain's CDR3 is CASSRGQGATYEQCF. DNA for the CDR3: TGTGCCAGCAGCAGGGGACAGGGGGCCACCTACGAGCAGTGCTTC.

This clonotype was seen more than once but under ten times. The chain recombines TRBV27 with TRBJ1-5, with D perhaps matching TRBD1 (6 bases). This CDR3 has 13 amino acids. V was pared by 5 bases and J by 7 bases, with 12 bases between. Germline V gene data show CDR1 as MNHEY and CDR2 as SMNVEV (reference sequence). CDR3 in DNA: TGTGCCAGCAGTAAGGGGGGTGGACAGCCCCAGCATTTT. This encodes CASSKGGGQPQHF.

This clonotype has a count of ten or more. This chain joins TRBV14 and TRBJ2-7; a possible D gene is TRBD2 (5 bases). Germline CDR1 is SGHDN and CDR2 is FVKESK. This CDR3 has 13 amino acids. Trimming took 4 bases from V and 6 from J, leaving 13 bases between them. CDR3 nucleotides: TGTGCCAGCAGCCTCCGTCCAGGAGGCGAGCAGTACTTC. Its translation: CASSLRPGGEQYF.

This clonotype has at least ten counts. The V call is TRBV19, the J call TRBJ1-5; D gene uncertain. This CDR3 contains 16 residues. V lost 5 bases, J lost 0 bases, and 14 bases lay in between. Germline V gene sequence: CDR1 LNHDA, CDR2 SQIVND (reference sequence). CDR3 sequence (DNA): TGTGCCAGTAGTCTGGATTACATAGATAGCAATCAGCCCCAGCATTTT. Translation gives CASSLDYIDSNQPQHF.

This clonotype was seen many times. The V and J genes are TRBV7-2 and TRBJ2-7; 11 bases fit TRBD2. Germline-derived CDR1 and CDR2 are SGHTA and FQGNSA. The J segment lost 7 bases and the V segment lost 8 bases, leaving 16 bases of the junction unmatched. The CDR3 is 16 residues long. The CDR3 reads CASFPSGTSGLDEQYF. In DNA, the CDR3 is TGTGCCAGCTTTCCCTCCGGGACTAGCGGACTTGATGAGCAGTACTTC.

The chain couples TRBV29-1 to TRBJ2-7; 8 bases are shared with TRBD1. CDR3 length: 14 residues. J was trimmed by 6 bases and V by 4 bases; bases with no gene match: 11. CDR1 SQVTM and CDR2 ANQGSEA come from the germline V gene. CDR3 residues: CSVASSPTGVEQYF. In nucleotides, the CDR3 is TGCAGCGTTGCCAGCAGTCCGACAGGGGTCGAGCAGTACTTC.

This clonotype was found many times. The chain links TRBV20-1 to TRBJ1-6, with a possible D match to TRBD1 (6 bases). In germline, CDR1 is DFQATT, CDR2 SNEGSKA (reference sequence). CDR3 length: 13 residues. The ends were cut back, 3 bases at V and 10 bases at J, with 13 bases in the middle. The CDR3 region has the DNA TGCAGTGCTAGGCCGGGGGCCAGATCACCCCTCCACTTT. It yields the protein CSARPGARSPLHF.

This clonotype showed up many times. The J gene is TRBJ1-1, the V gene TRBV5-4; unclear D gene. Germline loops: CDR1 SGHNT, CDR2 YYREEE (reference sequence). The V end was cut by 5 bases, the J end by 6 bases, with 11 bases between. The CDR3 is 12 residues long. The CDR3 bases are TGTGCCAGCAGTCCCAACCGGGCTGAAGCTTTCTTT. The encoded protein is CASSPNRAEAFF.

This clonotype has ten or more counts. The V call is TRBV2, the J call TRBJ2-7, with TRBD1 identical over 8 bases. The CDR3 has 14 residues. V gave up 6 bases and J gave up 6 bases; unmatched junction bases: 10. The germline gives CDR1 SNHLY, CDR2 FYNNEI. The CDR3 protein is CASRGTGGNFEQYF. In DNA form, the CDR3 reads TGTGCCAGCAGGGGGACAGGAGGGAACTTCGAGCAGTACTTC.